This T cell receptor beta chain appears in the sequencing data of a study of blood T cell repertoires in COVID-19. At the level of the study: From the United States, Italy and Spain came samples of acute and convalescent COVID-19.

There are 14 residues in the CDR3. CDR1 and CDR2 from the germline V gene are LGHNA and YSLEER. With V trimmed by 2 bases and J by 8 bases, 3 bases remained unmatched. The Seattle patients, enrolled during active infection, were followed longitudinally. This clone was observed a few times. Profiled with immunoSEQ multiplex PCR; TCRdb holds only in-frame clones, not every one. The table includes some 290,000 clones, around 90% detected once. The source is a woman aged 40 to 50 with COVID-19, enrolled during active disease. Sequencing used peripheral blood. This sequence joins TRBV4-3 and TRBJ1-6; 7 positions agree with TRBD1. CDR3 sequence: CASSQKGAYSPLHF. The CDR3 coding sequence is TGCGCCAGCAGCCAAAAGGGGGCTTATTCACCCCTCCACTTT.